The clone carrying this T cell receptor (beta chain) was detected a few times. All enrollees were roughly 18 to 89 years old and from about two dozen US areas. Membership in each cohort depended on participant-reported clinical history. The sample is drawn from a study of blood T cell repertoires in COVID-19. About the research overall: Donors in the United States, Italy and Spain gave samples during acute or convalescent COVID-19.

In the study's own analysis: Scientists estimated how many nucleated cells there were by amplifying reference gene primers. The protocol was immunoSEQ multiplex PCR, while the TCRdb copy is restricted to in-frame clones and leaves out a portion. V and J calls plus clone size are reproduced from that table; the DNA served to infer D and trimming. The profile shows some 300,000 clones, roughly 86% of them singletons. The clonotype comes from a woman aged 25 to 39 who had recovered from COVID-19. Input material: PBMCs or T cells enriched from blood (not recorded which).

This CDR3 reads CASSYPGKLFF. CDR3 bases: TGTGCCAGCAGTTATCCGGGGAAACTGTTTTTT. The chain recombines TRBV28 with TRBJ1-4; D is unresolved. The V gene's germline CDR1 is MDHEN and CDR2 SYDVKM. This CDR3 contains 11 residues. V gave up 4 bases and J gave up 11 bases, with 8 bases separating them.